This T cell receptor beta chain was identified in a study of T cell responses to AZD1222 COVID-19 vaccine. Study-level findings and limits: Clonal diversity may have been underestimated in mostly white British donors.

The CDR3 is 13 amino acids. V lost 0 bases to trimming and J lost 3 bases, with 8 bases between them. Per germline, CDR1 GTSNPN and CDR2 SVGIG (reference sequence). This clone was seen once. Its antigen is as yet unknown. Clones were read by immunoSEQ multiplex PCR, and TCRdb kept only the in-frame ones, dropping some. The sample consists of about 110,000 clones, roughly nine tenths of them appearing once. This receptor was identified in an adult in good health. The sample was peripheral blood, taken on day 0 of MenACWY control vaccination. This rearrangement joins TRBV30 to TRBJ1-1, with a possible D match to TRBD1 (5 bases). CDR3 amino acids: CAWSVGGDTEAFF. In DNA form, the CDR3 reads TGTGCCTGGAGTGTTGGGGGGGACACTGAAGCTTTCTTT. The full variable domain, with the rest looked up from reference TRBV30 and TRBJ1-1, is SQTIHQWPATLVQPVGSPLSLECTVEGTSNPNLYWYRQAAGRGLQLLFYSVGIGQISSEVPQNLSASRPQDRQFILSSKKLLLSDSGFYLCAWSVGGDTEAFFGQGTRLTVV.